This TCR beta chain derives from a study of identical twins. About this clonotype: The antigen is undetermined.

Study-wide points: Monozygotic twin pairs showed more out-of-frame TCR alpha sharing than models estimated.

Trimming took 0 bases from V and 3 from J; bases not matched to a gene: 5. CDR1 and CDR2 (germline): MNHEY, SVGAGI. CDR3 length: 16 residues. All donors were healthy, and all were Caucasian. From the 5' RACE reads, TCRdb called clonotypes with MiXCR, one entry per CDR3 protein. The sample holds 540,000 or so distinct CDR3 sequences, around 20% seen once. The data also belong to a second study, concerning yellow fever vaccine responses in identical twins.

The sequence was obtained from a woman aged 18-29 years in good health. Sequences were obtained from CD4+ T cells sorted from blood. The V and J genes are TRBV6-5 and TRBJ2-7, with 10 bases aligning to TRBD1. The CDR3 protein is CASSYSWTGGVYEQYF. The CDR3 DNA reads as TGTGCCAGCAGTTACTCGTGGACAGGGGGTGTCTACGAGCAGTACTTC.